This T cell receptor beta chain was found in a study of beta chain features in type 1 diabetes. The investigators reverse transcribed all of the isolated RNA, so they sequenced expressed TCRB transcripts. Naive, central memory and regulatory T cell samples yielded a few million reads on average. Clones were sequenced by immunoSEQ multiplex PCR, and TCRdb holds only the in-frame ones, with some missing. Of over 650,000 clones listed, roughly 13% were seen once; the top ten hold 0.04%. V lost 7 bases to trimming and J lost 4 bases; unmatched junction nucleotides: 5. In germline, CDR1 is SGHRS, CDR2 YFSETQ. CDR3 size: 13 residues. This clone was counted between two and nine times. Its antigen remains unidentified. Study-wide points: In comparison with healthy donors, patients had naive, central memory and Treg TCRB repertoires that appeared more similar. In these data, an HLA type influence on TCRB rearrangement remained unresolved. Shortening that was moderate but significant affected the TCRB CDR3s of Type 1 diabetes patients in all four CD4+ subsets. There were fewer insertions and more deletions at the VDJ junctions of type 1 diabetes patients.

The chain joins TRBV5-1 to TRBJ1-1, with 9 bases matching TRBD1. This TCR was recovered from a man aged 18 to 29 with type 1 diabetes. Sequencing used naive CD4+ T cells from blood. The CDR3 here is CASADRGTTEAFF. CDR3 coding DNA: TGCGCCAGCGCCGACAGGGGGACCACTGAAGCTTTCTTT.